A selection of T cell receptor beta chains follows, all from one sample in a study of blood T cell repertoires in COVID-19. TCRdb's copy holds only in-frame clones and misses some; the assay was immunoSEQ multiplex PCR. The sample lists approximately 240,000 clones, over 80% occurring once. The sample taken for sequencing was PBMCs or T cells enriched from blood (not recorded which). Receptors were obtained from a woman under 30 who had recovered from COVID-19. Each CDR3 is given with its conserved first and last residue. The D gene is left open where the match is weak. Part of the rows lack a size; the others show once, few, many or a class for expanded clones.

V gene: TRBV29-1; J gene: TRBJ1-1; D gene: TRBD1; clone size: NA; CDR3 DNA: TGCGCCGTTACAAGGGGGACAGTGGGCTTCATAGCTTTCTTT; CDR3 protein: CAVTRGTVGFIAFF
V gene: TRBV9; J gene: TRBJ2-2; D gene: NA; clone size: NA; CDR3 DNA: TGTGCCAGCAGCGTAAATAGTGGAGCGGTTTTAGGGGAGCTGTTTTTT; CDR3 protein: CASSVNSGAVLGELFF
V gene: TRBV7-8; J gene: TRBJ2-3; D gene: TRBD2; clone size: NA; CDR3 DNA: TGTGCCAGCAGCTTAGGGCTTAGCGGGAGCAGGGCAGATACGCAGTATTTT; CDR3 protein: CASSLGLSGSRADTQYF
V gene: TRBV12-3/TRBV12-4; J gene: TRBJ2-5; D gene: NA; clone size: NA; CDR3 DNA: TGTGCCAGCAGTTTAGGACAGACAGAGACCCAGTACTTC; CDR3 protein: CASSLGQTETQYF
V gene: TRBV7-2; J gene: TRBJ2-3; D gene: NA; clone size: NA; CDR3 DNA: TGTGCCAGCAGCGAGGGAACAGATACGCAGTATTTT; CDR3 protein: CASSEGTDTQYF
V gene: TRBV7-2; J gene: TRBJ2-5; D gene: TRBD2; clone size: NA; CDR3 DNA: TGTGCCAGCAGCTTAGATGGCGGGAGAGGGACCCAGTACTTC; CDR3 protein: CASSLDGGRGTQYF
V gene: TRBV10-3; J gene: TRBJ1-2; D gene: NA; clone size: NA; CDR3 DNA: TGTGCCATCGGCGGACTCAGGGGTGGCTACACCTTC; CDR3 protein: CAIGGLRGGYTF
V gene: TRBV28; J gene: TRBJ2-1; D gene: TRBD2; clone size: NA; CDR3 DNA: TGTGCCAGCAGTATTCCGGGACTAGCGGGAGATGGCTACAATGAGCAGTTCTTC; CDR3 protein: CASSIPGLAGDGYNEQFF
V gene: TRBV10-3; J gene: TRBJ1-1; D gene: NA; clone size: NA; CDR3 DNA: TGTGCCATCAGTGAGTCGTTGTCGCTAGTTGGGAACACTGAAGCTTTCTTT; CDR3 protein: CAISESLSLVGNTEAFF
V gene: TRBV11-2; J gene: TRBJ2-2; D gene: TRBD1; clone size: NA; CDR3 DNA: TGTGCCAGCAGCCTCGGGACAGCGAACACCGGGGAGCTGTTTTTT; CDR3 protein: CASSLGTANTGELFF
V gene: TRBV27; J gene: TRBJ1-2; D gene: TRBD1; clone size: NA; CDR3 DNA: TGTGCCAGCAGTTTATCCCCCGGGACAGGGGGCGAAGAGGACTATGGCTACACCTTC; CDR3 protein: CASSLSPGTGGEEDYGYTF
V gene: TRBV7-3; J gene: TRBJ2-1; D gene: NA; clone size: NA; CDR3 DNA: TGTGCCAGCGAACAGTACGGGAGAATGGGCAATGAGCAGTTCTTC; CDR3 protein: CASEQYGRMGNEQFF
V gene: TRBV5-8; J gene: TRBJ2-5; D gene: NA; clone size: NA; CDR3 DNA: TGTGCCAGCAGCTTGAATCTAGGAGAGACCCAGTACTTC; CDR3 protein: CASSLNLGETQYF
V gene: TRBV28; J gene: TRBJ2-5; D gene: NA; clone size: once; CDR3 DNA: TGTGCCTGCGGAAAGCAAGTGAGGCAAGAGACCCAGTACTTC; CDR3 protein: CACGKQVRQETQYF
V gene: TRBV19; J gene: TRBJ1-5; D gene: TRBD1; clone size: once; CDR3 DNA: TGTGCCAGTAGCCGGGACAGCTCGGCTTATAGCAATCAGCCCCAGCATTTT; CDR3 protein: CASSRDSSAYSNQPQHF
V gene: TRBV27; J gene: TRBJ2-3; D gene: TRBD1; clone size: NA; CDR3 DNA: TGTGCCAGCAAAACGGACAGGGAGGCAGATACGCAGTATTTT; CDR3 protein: CASKTDREADTQYF
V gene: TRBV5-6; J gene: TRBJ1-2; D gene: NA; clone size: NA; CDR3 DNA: TGTGCCAGCAGCTTGGTCTCCAGGGTTGGCTACACCTTC; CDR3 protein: CASSLVSRVGYTF
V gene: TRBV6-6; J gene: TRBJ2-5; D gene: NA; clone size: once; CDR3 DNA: TGTGCCAGCAGTTACGGGGATTCAGGGTGGTTGGAGACCCAGTACTTC; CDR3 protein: CASSYGDSGWLETQYF
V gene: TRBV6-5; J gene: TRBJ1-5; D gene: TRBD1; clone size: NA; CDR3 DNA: TGTGCCAGCAGCCGTGGGGGACAGGGCCAGCCCCAGCATTTT; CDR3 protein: CASSRGGQGQPQHF